These T cell receptor beta chains were read from a single sample in a study of shared clonotypes between healthy human individuals. Here immunoSEQ multiplex PCR was the method, and the copy in TCRdb shows in-frame clones only, minus some. The profile shows approximately 92,000 clones, 68% of them singletons. Sample: memory CD8+ T cells sorted from blood. The origin of the receptors is a man aged 25-45 years in good health. Both conserved end residues are part of each CDR3. Each record gives: V gene, D gene, J gene, clone size, CDR3 protein, CDR3 DNA. A D gene is named only where the DNA matches it firmly. Some rows have no size entry. The others give once, few or many, or a class for an expanded clone.

TRBV7-2	TRBD2	TRBJ2-7	.	CASSFTGGTYEQYF	TGTGCCAGCAGCTTTACGGGAGGGACCTACGAGCAGTACTTC
TRBV27	.	TRBJ1-2	.	CASSPGRGDRLYGYTF	TGTGCCAGCAGTCCGGGTAGAGGGGATCGCCTATATGGCTACACCTTC
TRBV6-1	TRBD2	TRBJ2-2	.	CASNGLAGGIGELFF	TGTGCCAGCAATGGACTAGCGGGAGGAATCGGGGAGCTGTTTTTT
TRBV7-2	.	TRBJ2-7	.	CASSLVRGYEQYF	TGTGCCAGCAGCTTAGTTCGGGGCTACGAGCAGTACTTC
TRBV11-2	TRBD2	TRBJ2-1	.	CASSFRLAGNEQFF	TGTGCCAGCAGCTTCCGGCTAGCGGGGAATGAGCAGTTCTTC
TRBV9	.	TRBJ2-2	.	CASSGVNTGELFF	TGTGCCAGCAGCGGGGTGAACACCGGGGAGCTGTTTTTT
TRBV5-4	.	TRBJ2-5	few	CASSQDRARTLETQYF	TGCGCCAGCAGCCAAGATCGGGCTAGGACCCTGGAGACCCAGTACTTC
TRBV4-2	.	TRBJ1-1	.	CASSAIGSNTEAFF	TGTGCCAGCAGCGCAATCGGCTCGAACACTGAAGCTTTCTTT
TRBV28	.	TRBJ1-4	.	CASSSQLPNEKLFF	TGTGCCAGCAGTTCGCAGTTGCCTAATGAAAAACTGTTTTTT
TRBV11-2	.	TRBJ2-3	.	CASSHLGVQSTDTQYF	TGTGCCAGCAGCCACCTTGGGGTCCAAAGCACAGATACGCAGTATTTT
TRBV9	.	TRBJ2-1	many	CASSVEGGAHEQFF	TGTGCCAGCAGCGTAGAAGGGGGGGCACATGAGCAGTTCTTC
TRBV27	.	TRBJ2-5	many	CASSLGLVQTQYF	TGTGCCAGCAGTCTGGGGCTCGTGCAGACCCAGTACTTC
TRBV5-4	.	TRBJ2-5	.	CASSLESEFGTQYF	TGTGCCAGCAGCTTGGAATCTGAGTTTGGGACCCAGTACTTC
TRBV28	.	TRBJ2-2	.	CASRSFRGPGGELFF	TGTGCCAGCAGAAGCTTTCGGGGTCCCGGCGGGGAGCTGTTTTTT
TRBV25-1	.	TRBJ2-1	.	CASTGRNEQFF	TGTGCCAGCACTGGCCGGAATGAGCAGTTCTTC
TRBV7-2	TRBD1	TRBJ1-5	.	CASSLLQGSQPQHF	TGTGCCAGCAGCTTACTACAGGGGTCTCAGCCCCAGCATTTT
TRBV2	.	TRBJ1-2	.	CASSERGLGGYTF	TGTGCCAGCAGTGAACGGGGTTTGGGCGGCTACACCTTC
TRBV2	.	TRBJ1-5	.	CATGEAQPQHF	TGTGCCACCGGAGAGGCTCAGCCCCAGCATTTT
TRBV6-5	.	TRBJ2-2	many	CASRKGLASGELFF	TGTGCCAGCAGGAAAGGGCTAGCCTCCGGGGAGCTGTTTTTT
TRBV6-1	.	TRBJ1-1	.	CASSRRRGADTEAFF	TGTGCCAGCAGCCGTAGAAGGGGCGCGGACACTGAAGCTTTCTTT
TRBV4-2	.	TRBJ2-1	many	CASSPPTTSYNEQFF	TGTGCCAGCAGCCCTCCCACAACCTCCTACAATGAGCAGTTCTTC
TRBV11-1	.	TRBJ2-7	.	CASTSPTSSTYEQYF	TGTGCCAGCACCTCCCCCACTAGCAGTACCTACGAGCAGTACTTC
TRBV6-1	TRBD1	TRBJ1-3	.	CASSEGTGGNTIYF	TGTGCCAGCAGTGAAGGGACAGGGGGAAACACCATATATTTT
TRBV27	.	TRBJ1-2	.	CASSFGAGRNYGYTF	TGTGCCAGCAGTTTTGGGGCAGGGAGAAATTATGGCTACACCTTC
TRBV4-3	.	TRBJ2-3	.	CASSQGGPVDTQYF	TGCGCCAGCAGCCAAGGCGGGCCGGTAGATACGCAGTATTTT
TRBV30	.	TRBJ2-5	.	CAWSSGQTQYF	TGTGCCTGGAGTAGCGGTCAGACCCAGTACTTC
TRBV7-8	TRBD2	TRBJ2-3	.	CASSRGLAGYGDTQYF	TGTGCCAGCAGCAGGGGACTAGCGGGATACGGAGATACGCAGTATTTT
TRBV13	TRBD1	TRBJ1-1	.	CASSLEGQGEAFF	TGTGCCAGCAGCTTAGAGGGACAGGGGGAAGCTTTCTTT
TRBV27	TRBD2	TRBJ2-1	.	CASSLSAGLFYNEQFF	TGTGCCAGCAGTTTATCGGCGGGACTATTCTACAATGAGCAGTTCTTC
TRBV18	.	TRBJ2-7	few	CASSPELEAYEQYF	TGTGCCAGCTCACCAGAACTAGAAGCCTACGAGCAGTACTTC
TRBV7-9	.	TRBJ1-4	.	CASSPPDVRLFF	TGTGCCAGCAGTCCTCCCGACGTTAGACTGTTTTTT
TRBV30	.	TRBJ2-2	once	CAWGRTGELFF	TGTGCCTGGGGACGCACCGGGGAGCTGTTTTTT
TRBV7-9	.	TRBJ1-1	.	CASSLRLGDTEAFF	TGTGCCAGCAGCTTACGGTTAGGGGACACTGAAGCTTTCTTT
TRBV28	TRBD2	TRBJ2-7	.	CAASGSMYEQYF	TGTGCCGCAAGCGGGAGCATGTACGAGCAGTACTTC
TRBV27	.	TRBJ2-7	once	CASSSSFEAYEQYF	TGTGCCAGCAGTTCTAGCTTCGAGGCCTACGAGCAGTACTTC
TRBV28	.	TRBJ2-7	.	CATRSLYYEQYF	TGTGCCACCCGATCCCTCTATTACGAGCAGTACTTC
TRBV6-1	.	TRBJ2-1	once	CASIPDRTRNEQFF	TGTGCCAGCATCCCCGACAGAACCCGCAATGAGCAGTTCTTC
TRBV14	.	TRBJ2-2	few	CASSQAGELFF	TGTGCCAGCAGCCAGGCCGGGGAGCTGTTTTTT
TRBV7-3	.	TRBJ2-1	few	CASSLGSSSYNEQFF	TGTGCCAGCAGCTTGGGGAGTAGCTCCTACAATGAGCAGTTCTTC
TRBV9	TRBD2	TRBJ2-1	.	CASSSRTSGSNEQFF	TGTGCCAGCAGCTCCAGGACTAGCGGGAGCAATGAGCAGTTCTTC
TRBV7-3	TRBD2	TRBJ2-2	once	CASRLDAGGTGELFF	TGTGCCAGCAGACTTGATGCGGGAGGGACCGGGGAGCTGTTTTTT
TRBV5-6	.	TRBJ1-5	.	CASSLWALNQPQHF	TGTGCCAGCAGCTTGTGGGCCCTCAATCAGCCCCAGCATTTT
TRBV5-1	.	TRBJ1-4	.	CASRRDGVYEKLFF	TGCGCCAGCAGGCGGGACGGGGTTTATGAAAAACTGTTTTTT
TRBV27	.	TRBJ2-7	few	CASRPGPKAYEQYF	TGTGCCAGCAGACCGGGACCAAAAGCCTACGAGCAGTACTTC
TRBV6-1	TRBD1	TRBJ2-2	.	CASKTGQGETGELFF	TGTGCCAGCAAAACCGGACAGGGTGAGACCGGGGAGCTGTTTTTT
TRBV10-1	TRBD1	TRBJ2-1	.	CASRDGRQGSRGEQFF	TGCGCCAGCAGAGACGGTCGACAGGGCTCGAGGGGCGAGCAGTTCTTC
TRBV4-1	TRBD1	TRBJ2-1	.	CASSYLLDRAYNEQFF	TGCGCCAGCAGCTACCTCCTCGACAGGGCATACAATGAGCAGTTCTTC
TRBV5-1	TRBD1	TRBJ1-1	once	CASSLGTGATEAFF	TGCGCCAGCAGCTTGGGGACAGGGGCCACTGAAGCTTTCTTT
TRBV7-9	TRBD2	TRBJ2-5	.	CASSLLAGDDETQYF	TGTGCCAGCAGCCTACTAGCGGGAGATGATGAGACCCAGTACTTC
TRBV15	TRBD2	TRBJ2-5	.	CATSRGYATSGVETQYF	TGTGCCACCAGCAGAGGGTATGCGACTAGCGGGGTGGAGACCCAGTACTTC
TRBV7-2	TRBD1	TRBJ2-7	few	CASSSQITPTGVAYEQYF	TGTGCCAGCAGCTCGCAAATTACTCCGACAGGGGTGGCCTACGAGCAGTACTTC
TRBV28	.	TRBJ2-7	medium-sized	CASSLYYEQYF	TGTGCCAGCAGTTTATACTACGAGCAGTACTTC
TRBV11-2	TRBD2	TRBJ2-1	.	CASSLASGIGGEQFF	TGTGCCAGCAGCTTAGCTAGCGGGATAGGAGGGGAGCAGTTCTTC